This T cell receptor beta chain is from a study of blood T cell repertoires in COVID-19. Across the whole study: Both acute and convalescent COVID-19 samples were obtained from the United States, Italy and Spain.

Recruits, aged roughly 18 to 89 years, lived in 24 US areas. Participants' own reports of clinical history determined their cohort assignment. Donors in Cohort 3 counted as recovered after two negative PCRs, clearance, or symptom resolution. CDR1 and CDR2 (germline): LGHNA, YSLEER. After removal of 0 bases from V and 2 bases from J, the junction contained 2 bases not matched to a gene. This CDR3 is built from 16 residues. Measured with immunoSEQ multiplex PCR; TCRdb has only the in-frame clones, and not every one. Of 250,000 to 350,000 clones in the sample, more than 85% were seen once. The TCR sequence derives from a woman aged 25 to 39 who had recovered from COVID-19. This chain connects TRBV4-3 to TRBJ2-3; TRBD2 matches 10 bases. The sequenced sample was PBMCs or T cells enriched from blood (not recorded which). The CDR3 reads CASSQELAGTTDTQYF. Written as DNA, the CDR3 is TGCGCCAGCAGCCAAGAACTAGCGGGGACCACAGATACGCAGTATTTT.